This T cell receptor beta chain stems from a study of blood T cell repertoires in COVID-19 (dated by TCRdb to 2018 to 2021). Regarding the research as a whole: Samples from collaborators originated in the United States, Italy and Spain and spanned both the acute and convalescent phases of COVID-19. The prospective study material was composed of cDNA or gDNA derived from T cells, B-cell-depleted T cells, or PBMCs. Deeply sampled blood TCRbeta repertoires from subjects exposed to, actively infected with, or recovered from COVID-19 were included in the dataset. The repertoires were released in a freely available public database meant as a resource for research on the immune response to SARS-CoV-2. The samples were drawn from two sources: the first 160 participants of the ongoing ImmuneRACE study, and about 1,300 subjects contributed by 6 global collaborators. Sample metadata almost always included a de-identified subject ID, COVID-19 status, age in years and sex. Where available, HLA class I and class II types were taken from metadata supplied by the sample provider and were not determined by assay-based typing.

V gives up 6 bases and J gives up 3 bases, and the segment between their germline ends measures 14 bases. The CDR3 holds 14 amino acids from the cysteine to the phenylalanine. Only CDR3 DNA is held: 42 bases, read in frame from base 1. Per the germline V gene, MDHEN is the CDR1 and SYDVKM is the CDR2. What the work shows at the level of the full study, not this receptor alone: How much clinical and demographic metadata was included differed by source and by participant, and the metadata was provided uncurated.

Note on this clone: Its target antigen remains unknown. Per-nucleotide qualities are absent, and no much larger clonotype sits a single base away.

The immunoSEQ Assay, a bias-controlled multiplex PCR, was used to amplify TCRbeta CDR3 regions from genomic DNA. As for how the authors treated the data: The number of nucleated cells in each sample was estimated from the amplification of reference gene primers within the assay. To quantify the absolute abundance of each unique TCRbeta CDR3 rearrangement, sequence reads were collapsed and filtered. For each sample, productive Simpson clonality was calculated by taking the square root of Simpson's diversity index across productive rearrangements. As stored in TCRdb, this immuneACCESS dataset retains in-frame rearrangements with V and J assigned. A fraction of the clones does not appear; measured against another copy, unresolved V genes explain less than half of the discrepancy, and the remainder lacks a known reason. The D gene and trimming were derived from the DNA, and the V and J assignments and clone size from that table. The sample table contains about 83,000 clones; only one count was recorded for 86% of them. The top ten clones comprise about 7.8% of the sample.

Whole blood was collected in K2EDTA tubes by collaborating institutions according to the institutions' own protocols. For TCRbeta analysis, collaborator samples were shipped as frozen whole blood, as isolated PBMCs, or as DNA extracted from either sample type. Sequencing used peripheral blood. This sequence was found in a man between 45 and 60 years old with active COVID-19. The sequence joins TRBV28 to TRBJ1-1; a weak D assignment points to TRBD1 (6 bases agree). This receptor has the CDR3 CASSQKTGYTEAFF. In nucleotide form, the sequence is TGTGCCAGCAGCCAAAAAACAGGGTACACTGAAGCTTTCTTT.